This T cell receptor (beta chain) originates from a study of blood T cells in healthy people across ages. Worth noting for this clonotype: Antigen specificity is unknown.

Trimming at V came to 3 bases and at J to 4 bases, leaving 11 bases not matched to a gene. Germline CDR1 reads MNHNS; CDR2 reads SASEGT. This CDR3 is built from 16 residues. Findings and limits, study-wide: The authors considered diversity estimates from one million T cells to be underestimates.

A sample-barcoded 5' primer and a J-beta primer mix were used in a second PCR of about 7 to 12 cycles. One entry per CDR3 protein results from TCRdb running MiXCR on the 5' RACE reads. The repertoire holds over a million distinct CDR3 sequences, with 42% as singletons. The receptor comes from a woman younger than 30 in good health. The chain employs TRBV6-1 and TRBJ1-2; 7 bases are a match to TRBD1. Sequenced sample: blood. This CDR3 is CASSEGLGGGGYGYTF. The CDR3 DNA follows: TGTGCCAGCAGTGAGGGTTTAGGAGGGGGCGGCTATGGCTACACCTTC.